The clone carrying this T cell receptor (beta chain) turned up a few times. The antigen is unknown. The junction had 8 bases not matched to a gene; V was cut back by 5 bases and J by 3 bases. This CDR3 has 17 residues. The germline V gene has CDR1 SGHNT and CDR2 YENEEA. Libraries of TCR beta came from iRepertoire HTBI primers plus Arm-PCR of CDR3 regions. TCRdb processed the multiplex PCR reads anew with MiXCR; each CDR3 protein has one entry. This sample has more than 650,000 distinct CDR3 sequences; around 30% occur once, and the top ten carry around 42%. The data stem from a study of regulatory T cells in long-lasting Graves disease. Specified time point: persistent/refractory GD, antithyroid drugs over 5 years with positive TRAb. The TCR library used RNA extracted from PBMCs. Roughly 9.9-milliliter peripheral blood samples went into EDTA tubes. Findings and caveats of the study: Persistent disease showed a preference for TRBV28, TRBJ1-2 and TRBJ2-5.

This chain joins TRBV11-3 and TRBJ2-5; 14 positions agree with TRBD2. Specimen: peripheral blood mononuclear cells (PBMCs), collected when the disease was refractory, from a patient treated with antithyroid drugs. This sequence was found in a female donor with Graves disease. The CDR3 loop reads CASSAGTSGRGEETQYF. CDR3 sequence (DNA): TGTGCCAGCAGCGCGGGGACTAGCGGGAGAGGGGAAGAGACCCAGTACTTC.